This passage covers 8 T cell receptor beta chains from one sample sequenced in a study of human T cells and chemical hapten exposure (dated by TCRdb to about 2021). The time point label of this sample denotes: patch test 1, 2 weeks after DPC sensitization. Taken with the paper, the label for treatment or condition translates to: therapeutic diphenylcyclopropenone sensitization with weekly scalp DPC. Library construction relied on RACE. Sequencer: NextSeq 500. TCRdb's own reprocessing of the public reads used fastp at Q25 and MiXCR and kept productive beta chains. Here each entry gathers all rows of one CDR3 protein and keeps the most common genes and DNA. The sample table holds around 110,000 distinct CDR3 sequences, of which 12% were seen once. The biggest ten clones account for about 1.4% of the sample. The sample was whole blood, taken in connection with sensitization to the hapten diphenylcyclopropenone (DPC). The receptors were sampled from a woman aged 45 to 65 with alopecia areata. Some clones in this sample may be carry-over from other donors' samples.

This clonotype was recorded many times. The V gene is TRBV7-2, the J gene TRBJ1-2; weak D call: TRBD1 (6 bases). This CDR3 is built from 15 residues. Germline loops: CDR1 SGHTA, CDR2 FQGNSA. V lost 4 bases to trimming and J lost 2 bases, with 14 bases between them. CDR3 protein: CASSSLDRNNYGYTF. The CDR3 DNA sequence: TGTGCCAGCAGCTCCCTCGACAGGAACAACTATGGCTACACCTTC.

In its sample, this clonotype was seen many times. The chain recombines TRBV7-9 with TRBJ2-7, with 11 bases matching TRBD1. The V and J ends lost 6 bases and 6 bases, in that order; junction bases with no gene match: 7. Looked up from germline, CDR1 is SEHNR and CDR2 is FQNEAQ (reference sequence). The CDR3 extends over 14 amino acids. This CDR3 is CASRRTGGEGEQYF. The DNA of the CDR3 is TGTGCCAGCAGACGGACAGGGGGCGAGGGCGAGCAGTACTTC.

This clonotype was recorded at least ten times. V gene TRBV6-6 combines with J gene TRBJ2-3; 8 bases are a match to TRBD2. Trimming at V came to 6 bases and at J to 1 base, leaving 3 bases not matched to a gene. CDR1 and CDR2 from the germline V gene are MNHNY and SVGAGI (reference sequence). The CDR3 is made up of 14 amino acids. CDR3 nucleotide sequence: TGTGCCAGCAGATTAGCGGGACGCACAGATACGCAGTATTTT. Translation gives CASRLAGRTDTQYF.

This clonotype was seen more than once but under ten times. The chain links TRBV5-5 to TRBJ2-1, with 7 bases lining up with TRBD1. The CDR3 contains 16 residues. CDR1 SGHKS and CDR2 YYEKEE come from the germline V gene (reference sequence). V lost 1 base, J lost 9 bases, and 13 bases stayed unmatched. DNA for the CDR3: TGTGCCAGCAGCTTGAAGGGGACAGCGGCTTGGAGTGAGCAGTTCTTC. Amino acid sequence: CASSLKGTAAWSEQFF.

This clonotype appeared many times. J is TRBJ1-4 and V is TRBV28; 7 bases are shared with TRBD1. The CDR3 runs 13 residues. V gave up 4 bases and J gave up 11 bases; unmatched junction bases: 7. The V gene's germline CDR1 is MDHEN and CDR2 SYDVKM. The CDR3 protein is CASSSRTGDKLFF. CDR3 nucleotide sequence: TGTGCCAGCAGTTCTCGGACAGGAGATAAACTGTTTTTT. Together with reference TRBV28 and TRBJ1-4, the CDR3 gives the full variable domain: DVKVTQSSRYLVKRTGEKVFLECVQDMDHENMFWYRQDPGLGLRLIYFSYDVKMKEKGDIPEGYSVSREKKERFSLILESASTNQTSMYLCASSSRTGDKLFFGSGTQLSVL.

This chain joins TRBV29-1 and TRBJ1-6; the D gene is possibly TRBD1 (6 bases). Trimming removed 5 bases at V and 0 bases at J, with 11 bases between. The CDR3 contains 15 residues. Germline V lookup: CDR1 SQVTM, CDR2 ANQGSEA. The CDR3 here is CSVRTESSYNSPLHF. The CDR3 coding sequence is TGCAGCGTTAGGACAGAGAGCTCCTATAATTCACCCCTCCACTTT.

Many counts were recorded for this clonotype. V gene TRBV6-6 combines with J gene TRBJ1-2, with 7 positions matching TRBD1. Germline V CDR1 and CDR2: MNHNY, SVGAGI (reference sequence). Losses at the gene ends were 2 bases for V and 0 bases for J; bases not matched to a gene: 6. The CDR3 spans 16 residues. The CDR3 protein is CASSYPTGTANYGYTF. In DNA form, the CDR3 reads TGTGCCAGCAGTTACCCAACCGGGACAGCTAACTATGGCTACACCTTC.

This clonotype appeared a few times. The chain is built from TRBV4-1 and TRBJ2-3; TRBD2 is a possible D gene (5 bases). Germline CDR1 and CDR2: MGHRA and YSYEKL. V was pared by 1 base and J by 5 bases, with 19 bases between. The CDR3 runs 17 residues. The CDR3, as DNA: TGCGCCAGCAGCCAAGGGCGTGACTATCGAGGTGGAGATACGCAGTATTTT. Translation: CASSQGRDYRGGDTQYF.